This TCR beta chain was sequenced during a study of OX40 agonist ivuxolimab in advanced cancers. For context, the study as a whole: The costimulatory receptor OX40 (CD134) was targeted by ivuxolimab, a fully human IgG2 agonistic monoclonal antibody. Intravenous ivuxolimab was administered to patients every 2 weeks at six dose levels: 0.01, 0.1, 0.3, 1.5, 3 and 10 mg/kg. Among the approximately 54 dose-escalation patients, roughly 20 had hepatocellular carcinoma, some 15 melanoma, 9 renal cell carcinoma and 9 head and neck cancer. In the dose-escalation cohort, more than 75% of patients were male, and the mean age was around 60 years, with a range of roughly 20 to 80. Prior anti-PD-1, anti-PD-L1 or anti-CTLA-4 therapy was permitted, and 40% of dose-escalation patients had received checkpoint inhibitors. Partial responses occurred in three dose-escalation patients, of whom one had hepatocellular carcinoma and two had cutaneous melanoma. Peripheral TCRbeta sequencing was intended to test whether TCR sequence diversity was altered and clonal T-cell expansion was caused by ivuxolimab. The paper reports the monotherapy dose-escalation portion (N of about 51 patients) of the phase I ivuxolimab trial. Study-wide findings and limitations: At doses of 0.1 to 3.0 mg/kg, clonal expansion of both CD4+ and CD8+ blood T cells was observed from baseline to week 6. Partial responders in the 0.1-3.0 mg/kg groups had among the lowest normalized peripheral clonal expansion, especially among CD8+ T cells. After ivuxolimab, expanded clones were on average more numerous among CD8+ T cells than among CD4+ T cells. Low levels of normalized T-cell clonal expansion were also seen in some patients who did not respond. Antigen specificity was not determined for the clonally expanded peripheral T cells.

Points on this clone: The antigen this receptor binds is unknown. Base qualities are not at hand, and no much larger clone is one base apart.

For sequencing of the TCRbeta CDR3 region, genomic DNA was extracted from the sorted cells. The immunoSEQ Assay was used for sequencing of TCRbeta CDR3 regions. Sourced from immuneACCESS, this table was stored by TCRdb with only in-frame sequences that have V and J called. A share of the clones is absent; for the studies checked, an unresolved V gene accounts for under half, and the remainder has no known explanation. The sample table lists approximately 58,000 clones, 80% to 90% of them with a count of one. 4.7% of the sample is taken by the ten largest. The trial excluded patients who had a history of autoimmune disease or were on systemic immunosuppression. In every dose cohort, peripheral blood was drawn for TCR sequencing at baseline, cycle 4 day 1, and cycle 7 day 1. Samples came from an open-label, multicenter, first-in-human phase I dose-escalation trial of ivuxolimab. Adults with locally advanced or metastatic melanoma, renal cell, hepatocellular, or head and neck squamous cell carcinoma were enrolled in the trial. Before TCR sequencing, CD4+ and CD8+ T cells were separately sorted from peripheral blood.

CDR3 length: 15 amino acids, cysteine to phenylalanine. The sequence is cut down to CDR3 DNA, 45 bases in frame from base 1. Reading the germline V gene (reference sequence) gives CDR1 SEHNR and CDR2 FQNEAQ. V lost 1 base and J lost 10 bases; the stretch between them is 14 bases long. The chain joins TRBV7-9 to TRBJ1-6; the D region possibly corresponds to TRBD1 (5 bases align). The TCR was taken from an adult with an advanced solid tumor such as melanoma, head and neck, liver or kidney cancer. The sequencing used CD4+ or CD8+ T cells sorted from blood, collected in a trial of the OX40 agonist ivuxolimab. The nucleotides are TGTGCCAGCAGCTTAGGGCAGGGAAGGGAATCACCCCTCCACTTT. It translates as CASSLGQGRESPLHF.